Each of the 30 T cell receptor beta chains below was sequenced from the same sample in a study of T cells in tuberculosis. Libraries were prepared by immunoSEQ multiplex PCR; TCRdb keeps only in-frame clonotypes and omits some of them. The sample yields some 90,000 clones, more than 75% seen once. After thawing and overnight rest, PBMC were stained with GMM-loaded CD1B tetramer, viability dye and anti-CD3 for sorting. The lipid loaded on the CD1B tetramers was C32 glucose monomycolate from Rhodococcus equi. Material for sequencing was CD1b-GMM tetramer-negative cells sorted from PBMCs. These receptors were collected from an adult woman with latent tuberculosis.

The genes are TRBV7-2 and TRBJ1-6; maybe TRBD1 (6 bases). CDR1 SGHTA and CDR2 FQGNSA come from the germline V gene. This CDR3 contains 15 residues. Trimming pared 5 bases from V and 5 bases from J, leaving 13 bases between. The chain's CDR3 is CASSKGQPNNSPLHF. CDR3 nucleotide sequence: TGTGCCAGCAGCAAAGGACAGCCGAATAATTCACCCCTCCACTTT.

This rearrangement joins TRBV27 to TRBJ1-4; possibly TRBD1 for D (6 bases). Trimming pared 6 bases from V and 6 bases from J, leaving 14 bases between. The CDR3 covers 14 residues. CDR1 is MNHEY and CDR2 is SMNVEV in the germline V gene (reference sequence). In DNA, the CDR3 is TGTGCCAGCAGCGTCGGAACAGGGTATGAAAAACTGTTTTTT. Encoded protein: CASSVGTGYEKLFF.

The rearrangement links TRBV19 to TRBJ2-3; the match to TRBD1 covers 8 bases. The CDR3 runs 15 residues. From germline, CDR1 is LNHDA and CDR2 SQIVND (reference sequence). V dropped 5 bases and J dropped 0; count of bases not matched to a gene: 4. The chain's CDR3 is CASSVRQGSTDTQYF. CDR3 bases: TGTGCCAGTAGTGTACGACAGGGGAGCACAGATACGCAGTATTTT.

CDR3 protein: CASSSPSGGAYEQYV. CDR3 coding DNA: TGTGCCAGCAGCTCCCCTAGCGGGGGGGCCTACGAGCAGTACGTC. This rearrangement joins TRBV9 to TRBJ2-7, with 12 positions matching TRBD2. Unmatched junction bases numbered 4, after V lost 4 bases and J lost 2 bases. The CDR3 covers 15 residues. CDR1 is SGDLS and CDR2 is YYNGEE in the germline V gene.

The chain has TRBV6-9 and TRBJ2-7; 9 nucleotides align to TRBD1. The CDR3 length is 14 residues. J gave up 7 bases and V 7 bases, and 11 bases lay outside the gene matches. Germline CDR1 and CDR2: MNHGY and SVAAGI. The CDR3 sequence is CASTRQGDFREQYV. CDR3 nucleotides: TGTGCCAGCACCCGACAGGGGGATTTTCGAGAGCAGTACGTC.

The CDR3 is CASSITPRAEQYF. CDR3 DNA sequence: TGTGCCAGTAGTATCACCCCCAGGGCCGAGCAGTACTTC. V gene TRBV19 combines with J gene TRBJ2-7; tentative D call: TRBD1 (5 bases). The CDR3 covers 13 residues. Germline V CDR1 and CDR2: LNHDA, SQIVND (reference sequence). Deletions cut 3 bases from V and 6 bases from J, with 12 bases between.

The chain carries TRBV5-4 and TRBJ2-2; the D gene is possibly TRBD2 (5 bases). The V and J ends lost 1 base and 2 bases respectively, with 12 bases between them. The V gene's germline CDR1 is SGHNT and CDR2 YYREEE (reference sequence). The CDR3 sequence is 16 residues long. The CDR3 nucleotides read TGTGCCAGCAGCTTGCCCCGGCTAGCCAACACCGGGGAGCTGTTTTTT. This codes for CASSLPRLANTGELFF.

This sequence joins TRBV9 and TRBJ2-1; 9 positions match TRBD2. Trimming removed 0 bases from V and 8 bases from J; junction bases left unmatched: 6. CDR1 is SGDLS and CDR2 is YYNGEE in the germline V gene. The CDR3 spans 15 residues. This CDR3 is CASSVVGTSSDEQFF. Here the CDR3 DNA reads TGTGCCAGCAGCGTAGTAGGGACTAGCAGCGATGAGCAGTTCTTC.

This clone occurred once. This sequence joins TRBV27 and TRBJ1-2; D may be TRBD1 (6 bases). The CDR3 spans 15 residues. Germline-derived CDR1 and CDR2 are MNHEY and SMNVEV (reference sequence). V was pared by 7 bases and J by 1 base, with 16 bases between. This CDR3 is CASTRGQGHNYGYTF. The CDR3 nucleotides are TGTGCCAGCACGAGAGGTCAGGGGCATAACTATGGCTACACCTTC.

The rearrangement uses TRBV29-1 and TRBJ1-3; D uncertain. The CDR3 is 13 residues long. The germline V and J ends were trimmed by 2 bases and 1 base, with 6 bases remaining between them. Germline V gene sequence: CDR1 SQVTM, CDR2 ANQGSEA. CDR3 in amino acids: CSVEFGSGNTIYF. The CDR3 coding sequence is TGCAGCGTTGAATTCGGGTCTGGAAACACCATATATTTT.

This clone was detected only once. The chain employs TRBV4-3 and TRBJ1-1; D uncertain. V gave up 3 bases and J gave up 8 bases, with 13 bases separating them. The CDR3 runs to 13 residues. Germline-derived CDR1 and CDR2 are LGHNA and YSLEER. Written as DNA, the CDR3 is TGCGCCAGCAGCCACGAGAGAACCCTAGAAGCTTTCTTT. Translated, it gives CASSHERTLEAFF.

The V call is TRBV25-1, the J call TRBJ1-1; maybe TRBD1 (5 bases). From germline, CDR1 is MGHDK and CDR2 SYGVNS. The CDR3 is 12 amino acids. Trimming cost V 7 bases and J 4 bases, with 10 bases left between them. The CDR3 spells CASMRGGTEAFF. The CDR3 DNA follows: TGTGCCAGCATGCGGGGCGGCACTGAAGCTTTCTTT.

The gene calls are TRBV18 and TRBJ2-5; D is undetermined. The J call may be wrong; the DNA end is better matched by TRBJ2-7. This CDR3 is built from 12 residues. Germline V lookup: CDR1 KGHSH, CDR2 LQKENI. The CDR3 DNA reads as TGTGCCAGCTCACCTACTTCCTACGAGCAGTACTTC. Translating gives CASSPTSYEQYF.

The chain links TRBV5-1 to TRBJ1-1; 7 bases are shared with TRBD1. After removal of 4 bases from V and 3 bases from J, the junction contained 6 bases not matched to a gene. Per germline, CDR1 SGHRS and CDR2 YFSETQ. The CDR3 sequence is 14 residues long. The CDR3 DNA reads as TGCGCCAGCAGCCGAACCGGGACAGACACTGAAGCTTTCTTT. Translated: CASSRTGTDTEAFF.

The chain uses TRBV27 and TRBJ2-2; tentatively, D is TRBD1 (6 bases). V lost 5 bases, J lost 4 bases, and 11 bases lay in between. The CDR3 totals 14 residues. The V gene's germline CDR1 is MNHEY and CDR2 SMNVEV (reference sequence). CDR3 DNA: TGTGCCAGCAGTACCAGGGGAGCCACCGGGGAGCTGTTTTTT. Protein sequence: CASSTRGATGELFF.

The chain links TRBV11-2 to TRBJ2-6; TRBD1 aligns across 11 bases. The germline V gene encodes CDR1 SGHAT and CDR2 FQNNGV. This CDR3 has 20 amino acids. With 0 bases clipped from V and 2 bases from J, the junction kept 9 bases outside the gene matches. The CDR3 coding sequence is TGTGCCAGCAGCTTAGAGGTGGGGACAGGGGGTCGGGCTGGGGCCAACGTCCTGACTTTC. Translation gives CASSLEVGTGGRAGANVLTF.

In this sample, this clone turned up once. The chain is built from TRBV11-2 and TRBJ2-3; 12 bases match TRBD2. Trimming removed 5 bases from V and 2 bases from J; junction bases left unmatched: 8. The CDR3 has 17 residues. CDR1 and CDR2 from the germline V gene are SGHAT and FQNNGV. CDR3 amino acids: CASSTLGLAGPTDTQYF. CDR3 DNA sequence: TGTGCCAGCAGCACCCTCGGACTAGCGGGGCCCACAGATACGCAGTATTTT.

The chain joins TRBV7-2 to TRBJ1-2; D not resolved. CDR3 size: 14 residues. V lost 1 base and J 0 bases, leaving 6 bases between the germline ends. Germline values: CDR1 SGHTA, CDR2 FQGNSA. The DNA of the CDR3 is TGTGCCAGCAGCTTAGGCAACACTAACTATGGCTACACCTTC. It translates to CASSLGNTNYGYTF.

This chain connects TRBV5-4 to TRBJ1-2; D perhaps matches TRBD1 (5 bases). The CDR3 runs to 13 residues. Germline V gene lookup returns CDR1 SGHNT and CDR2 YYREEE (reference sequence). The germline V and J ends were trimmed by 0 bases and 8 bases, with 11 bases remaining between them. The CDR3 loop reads CASSLGQGEGYTF. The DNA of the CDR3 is TGTGCCAGCAGCTTGGGTCAGGGTGAAGGCTACACCTTC.

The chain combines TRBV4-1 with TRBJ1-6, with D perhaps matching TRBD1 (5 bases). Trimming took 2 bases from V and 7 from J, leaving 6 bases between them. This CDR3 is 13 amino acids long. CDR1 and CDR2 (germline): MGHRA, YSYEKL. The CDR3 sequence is CASSQQGNSPLHF. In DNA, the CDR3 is TGCGCCAGCAGCCAACAGGGAAATTCACCCCTCCACTTT.

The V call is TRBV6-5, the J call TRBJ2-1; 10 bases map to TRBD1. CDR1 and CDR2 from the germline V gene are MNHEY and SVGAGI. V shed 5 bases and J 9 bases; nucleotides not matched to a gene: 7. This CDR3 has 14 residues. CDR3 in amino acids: CASSPGTGAGEQFF. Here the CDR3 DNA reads TGTGCCAGCAGTCCCGGGACAGGGGCCGGTGAGCAGTTCTTC.

The CDR3 reads CASSQDPQGAQNTEAFF. The DNA for the CDR3 is TGCGCCAGCAGCCAAGACCCCCAGGGGGCCCAAAACACTGAAGCTTTCTTT. The chain couples TRBV4-1 to TRBJ1-1, with 8 bases that match TRBD1. Germline V gene lookup returns CDR1 MGHRA and CDR2 YSYEKL. Trimming took 0 bases from V and 2 from J; bases not matched to a gene: 8. The length of the CDR3 is 17 residues.

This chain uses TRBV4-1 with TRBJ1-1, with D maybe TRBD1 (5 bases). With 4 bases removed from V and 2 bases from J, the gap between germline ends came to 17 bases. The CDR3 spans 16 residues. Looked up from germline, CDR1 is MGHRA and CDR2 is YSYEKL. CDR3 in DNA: TGCGCCAGCAGCCCCATCGTTGGGACTACAAACACTGAAGCTTTCTTT. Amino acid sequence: CASSPIVGTTNTEAFF.

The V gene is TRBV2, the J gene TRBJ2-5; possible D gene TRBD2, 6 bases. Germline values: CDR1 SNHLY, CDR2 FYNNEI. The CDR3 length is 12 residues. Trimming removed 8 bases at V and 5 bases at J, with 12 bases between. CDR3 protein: CASGTFGETQYF. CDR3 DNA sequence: TGTGCCAGCGGGACTTTCGGGGAGACCCAGTACTTC. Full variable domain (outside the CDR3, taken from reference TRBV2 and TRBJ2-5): EPEVTQTPSHQVTQMGQEVILRCVPISNHLYFYWYRQILGQKVEFLVSFYNNEISEKSEIFDDQFSVERPDGSNFTLKIRSTKLEDSAMYFCASGTFGETQYFGPGTRLLVL.

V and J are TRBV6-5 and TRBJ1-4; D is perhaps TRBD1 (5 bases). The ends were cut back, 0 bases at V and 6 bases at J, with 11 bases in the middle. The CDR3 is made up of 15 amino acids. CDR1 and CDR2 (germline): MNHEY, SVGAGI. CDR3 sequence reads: CASSYSGGTHEKLFF. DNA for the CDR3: TGTGCCAGCAGTTACTCGGGGGGGACCCATGAAAAACTGTTTTTT.

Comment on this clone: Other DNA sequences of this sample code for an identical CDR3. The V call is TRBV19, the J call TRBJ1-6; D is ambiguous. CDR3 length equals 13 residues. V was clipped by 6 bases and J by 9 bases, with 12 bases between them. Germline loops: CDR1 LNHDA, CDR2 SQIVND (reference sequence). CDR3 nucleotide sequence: TGTGCCAGTAGGGCCGGAGGCAGTTCACCCCTCCACTTT. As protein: CASRAGGSSPLHF.

The CDR3 loop is CASSYSANTEAFF. For the CDR3, the DNA is TGTGCCAGCAGCTACAGTGCGAACACTGAAGCTTTCTTT. This sequence joins TRBV13 and TRBJ1-1; D call uncertain. V shed 4 bases and J shed 1 base, with 7 bases lying between them. The CDR3 totals 13 residues. Germline values: CDR1 PRHDT, CDR2 FYEKMQ (reference sequence). The full variable domain, with the rest looked up from reference TRBV13 and TRBJ1-1, is AAGVIQSPRHLIKEKRETATLKCYPIPRHDTVYWYQQGPGQDPQFLISFYEKMQSDKGSIPDRFSAQQFSDYHSELNMSSLELGDSALYFCASSYSANTEAFFGQGTRLTVV.

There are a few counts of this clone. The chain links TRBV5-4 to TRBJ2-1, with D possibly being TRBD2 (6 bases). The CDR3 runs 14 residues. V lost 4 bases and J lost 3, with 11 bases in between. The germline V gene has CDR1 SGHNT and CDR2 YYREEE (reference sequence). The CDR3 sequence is CASSGGANYNEQFF. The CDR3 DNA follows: TGTGCCAGCAGCGGAGGGGCTAACTACAATGAGCAGTTCTTC.

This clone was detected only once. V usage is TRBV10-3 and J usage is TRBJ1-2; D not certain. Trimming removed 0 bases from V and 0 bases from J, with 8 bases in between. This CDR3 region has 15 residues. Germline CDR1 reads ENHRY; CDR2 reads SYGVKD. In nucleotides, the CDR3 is TGTGCCATCAGTGAGTCGGCGGCTACTAACTATGGCTACACCTTC. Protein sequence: CAISESAATNYGYTF.

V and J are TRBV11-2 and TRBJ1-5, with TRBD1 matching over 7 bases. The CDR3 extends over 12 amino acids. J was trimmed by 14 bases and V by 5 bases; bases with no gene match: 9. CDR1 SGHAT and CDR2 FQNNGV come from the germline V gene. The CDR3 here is CASSPPRDSKHF. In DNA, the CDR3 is TGTGCCAGCAGCCCTCCCCGGGACAGCAAGCATTTT.